A single sample is the source of the 23 T cell receptor beta chains below, sequenced in a study of blood T cell repertoires in COVID-19. Sequencing was performed with immunoSEQ multiplex PCR; in TCRdb, only in-frame clones are kept and a portion is missing. The sample carries 470,000 or so clones, roughly 88% recorded once. Sequencing input: peripheral blood. These receptors all come from a human donor in a cohort sampled during active COVID-19.

The rearrangement links TRBV19 to TRBJ2-1; no firm D call. The germline V gene encodes CDR1 LNHDA and CDR2 SQIVND (reference sequence). Deletions cut 5 bases from V and 6 bases from J, with 8 bases between. There are 12 residues in the CDR3. As DNA, the CDR3 is TGTGCCAGTAGTTTGTCACTCAATGAGCAGTTCTTC. Protein sequence: CASSLSLNEQFF.

The chain links TRBV7-2 to TRBJ1-2; maybe TRBD1 (5 bases). The CDR3 is 16 residues long. V was trimmed by 1 base and J by 2 bases, leaving 14 bases between them. The germline gives CDR1 SGHTA, CDR2 FQGNSA. For the CDR3, the DNA is TGTGCCAGCAGCTTAGTAGGGGATGGGTCAAACTATGGCTACACCTTC. Translating it yields CASSLVGDGSNYGYTF.

The chain combines TRBV6-2 or TRBV6-3 with TRBJ1-5, with TRBD1 matching over 7 bases. The CDR3 has 18 amino acids. Trimming took 4 bases from V and 1 from J; bases not matched to a gene: 13. Per germline, CDR1 MNHEY and CDR2 SVGEGT. This chain's CDR3 is CASSFRQGIGLSNQPQHF. In nucleotides, the CDR3 is TGTGCCAGCAGTTTTAGACAGGGAATAGGGCTCAGCAATCAGCCCCAGCATTTT.

The chain carries TRBV28 and TRBJ1-2; a possible D gene is TRBD1 (5 bases). The ends were cut back, 5 bases at V and 5 bases at J, with 9 bases in the middle. From germline, CDR1 is MDHEN and CDR2 SYDVKM. CDR3 length: 12 amino acids. The CDR3 is CASSPRGYGYTF. The DNA of the CDR3 is TGTGCCAGCAGTCCCCGGGGGTATGGCTACACCTTC.

This clone appeared a single time. This chain connects TRBV10-3 to TRBJ1-4; no clear D. Germline-derived CDR1 and CDR2 are ENHRY and SYGVKD. CDR3 length: 15 residues. The V end lost 4 bases, the J end lost 0 bases, and 9 bases lay between the germline ends. The CDR3 reads CAISGGPATNEKLFF. The CDR3 DNA reads TGTGCCATCAGTGGTGGCCCTGCAACTAATGAAAAACTGTTTTTT.

The chain couples TRBV28 to TRBJ1-6, with TRBD1 matching 10 bases. The J segment lost 13 bases and the V segment lost 2 bases, leaving 11 bases of the junction unmatched. The CDR3 consists of 16 residues. Germline CDR1 and CDR2: MDHEN and SYDVKM. In DNA, the CDR3 is TGTGCCAGCAGTTTACCCCTCGACAGGGGGCTGAACCCCCTCCACTTT. Its protein product is CASSLPLDRGLNPLHF.

This chain connects TRBV28 to TRBJ2-1, with TRBD1 matching over 7 bases. The germline CDR1 and CDR2 sequences are MDHEN and SYDVKM. V shed 6 bases and J 9 bases; nucleotides not matched to a gene: 8. This CDR3 comprises 13 residues. CDR3 protein: CASRFDRAAEQFF. DNA for the CDR3: TGTGCCAGCAGATTCGACAGGGCGGCTGAGCAGTTCTTC.

V is TRBV7-3 and J is TRBJ1-6; TRBD1 agrees at 7 bases. V shed 5 bases and J 9 bases; nucleotides not matched to a gene: 10. This CDR3 contains 15 residues. Germline CDR1 reads SGHTA; CDR2 reads FQGTGA. The CDR3 sequence: CASSREGQRGSPLHF. CDR3 bases: TGTGCCAGCAGCCGCGAGGGACAGCGAGGTTCACCCCTCCACTTT.

As regards this clone: The sample contains more than one DNA sequence encoding this CDR3. The V call is TRBV19, the J call TRBJ2-3; D may be TRBD1 (5 bases). CDR1 LNHDA and CDR2 SQIVND come from the germline V gene (reference sequence). The V and J ends lost 3 bases and 3 bases respectively, with 10 bases between them. CDR3 length: 14 residues. CDR3 nucleotide sequence: TGTGCCAGTAGTATTGGGGCCACAACAGATACGCAGTATTTT. Translation: CASSIGATTDTQYF. Full variable domain (missing parts from reference TRBV19 and TRBJ2-3): DGGITQSPKYLFRKEGQNVTLSCEQNLNHDAMYWYRQDPGQGLRLIYYSQIVNDFQKGDIAEGYSVSREKKESFPLTVTSAQKNPTAFYLCASSIGATTDTQYFGPGTRLTVL.

The chain couples TRBV7-9 to TRBJ1-3; D may be TRBD1 (6 bases). The CDR3 is 18 residues long. V lost 5 bases, J lost 0 bases, and 20 bases lay in between. Germline CDR1 is SEHNR and CDR2 is FQNEAQ (reference sequence). In DNA, the CDR3 is TGTGCCAGCAGCCAGACCTACATGACAGGACGCTCTGGAAACACCATATATTTT. Translated, it gives CASSQTYMTGRSGNTIYF. The complete variable domain, with remaining parts taken from reference TRBV7-9 and TRBJ1-3, reads DTGVSQNPRHKITKRGQNVTFRCDPISEHNRLYWYRQTLGQGPEFLTYFQNEAQLEKSRLLSDRFSAERPKGSFSTLEIQRTEQGDSAMYLCASSQTYMTGRSGNTIYFGEGSWLTVV.

The rearrangement links TRBV27 to TRBJ1-2; D uncertain. The length of the CDR3 is 16 residues. The ends were cut back, 0 bases at V and 2 bases at J, with 13 bases in the middle. CDR1 is MNHEY, CDR2 SMNVEV, per germline (reference sequence). The CDR3 DNA reads as TGTGCCAGCAGTTTATCGTCGTGGCCACCGAACTATGGCTACACCTTC. Amino acid sequence: CASSLSSWPPNYGYTF.

This CDR3 reads CASSRGGGPNSPLHF. The CDR3 DNA sequence: TGTGCCAGCAGTAGGGGAGGCGGACCAAATTCACCCCTCCACTTT. The V call is TRBV6-1, the J call TRBJ1-6, with D tentatively TRBD1 (5 bases). Trimming cost V 5 bases and J 7 bases, with 15 bases left between them. Looked up from germline, CDR1 is MNHNS and CDR2 is SASEGT. This CDR3 comprises 15 residues.

The rearrangement joins TRBV6-5 to TRBJ2-7; the match to TRBD1 covers 10 bases. CDR1 is MNHEY and CDR2 is SVGAGI in the germline V gene. The CDR3 spans 14 residues. V gave up 5 bases and J gave up 4 bases; unmatched junction bases: 5. For the CDR3, the DNA is TGTGCCAGCAGTCGACAGGGGGCGGCTTACGAGCAGTACTTC. Translating it yields CASSRQGAAYEQYF.

V gene TRBV5-8 combines with J gene TRBJ1-6, with TRBD1 identical over 9 bases. The length of the CDR3 is 18 residues. Looked up from germline, CDR1 is SGHTS and CDR2 is YDEGEE. J was trimmed by 2 bases and V by 5 bases; bases with no gene match: 11. CDR3 DNA sequence: TGTGCCAGCAGTTTCAATCTGGGACAGGGCACCTATAATTCACCCCTCCACTTT. Amino acids: CASSFNLGQGTYNSPLHF.

This clone has only a few counts. The V and J genes are TRBV12-5 and TRBJ2-1; D is ambiguous. This CDR3 comprises 17 residues. With 1 base removed from V and 2 bases from J, the gap between germline ends came to 15 bases. Germline lookup yields CDR1 LGHNT and CDR2 FRNRAP. The CDR3 sequence is CASGLALVGTPYNEQFF. As DNA, the CDR3 is TGTGCTAGTGGTTTGGCCCTGGTCGGTACGCCCTACAATGAGCAGTTCTTC.

This clone came up a few times. The rearrangement joins TRBV5-4 to TRBJ2-7; 8 bases are a match to TRBD2. From germline, CDR1 is SGHNT and CDR2 YYREEE (reference sequence). V gave up 4 bases and J gave up 6 bases; unmatched junction bases: 9. This CDR3 has 14 residues. CDR3: CASSVGLGVTEQYF. In DNA form, the CDR3 reads TGTGCCAGCAGCGTGGGACTAGGGGTGACCGAGCAGTACTTC.

This chain connects TRBV2 to TRBJ2-3; TRBD2 is a possible D gene (5 bases). Germline loops: CDR1 SNHLY, CDR2 FYNNEI. The CDR3 length is 11 residues. The V and J ends lost 4 bases and 10 bases respectively, with 9 bases between them. CDR3 bases: TGTGCCAGCAGTGCCGGGATGGCGCAGTATTTT. Translation gives CASSAGMAQYF.

V usage is TRBV5-1 and J usage is TRBJ2-7; the match to TRBD2 covers 14 bases. Germline assignment: CDR1 SGHRS and CDR2 YFSETQ. V shed 5 bases and J 5 bases; nucleotides not matched to a gene: 6. This CDR3 is built from 15 residues. For the CDR3, the DNA is TGCGCCAGCAGTGCGGGACTAGCGGGAGTTAACGAGCAGTACTTC. Translation: CASSAGLAGVNEQYF. Full variable domain (rest looked up from reference TRBV5-1 and TRBJ2-7): KAGVTQTPRYLIKTRGQQVTLSCSPISGHRSVSWYQQTPGQGLQFLFEYFSETQRNKGNFPGRFSGRQFSNSRSEMNVSTLELGDSALYLCASSAGLAGVNEQYFGPGTRLTVT.

The chain links TRBV18 to TRBJ1-2, with 8 nucleotides matching TRBD1. The V gene end was trimmed by 1 base and the J gene end by 8 bases; junction bases not matched to a gene: 3. From germline, CDR1 is KGHSH and CDR2 LQKENI. The CDR3 is 13 amino acids. The DNA for the CDR3 is TGTGCCAGCTCACCACGGACAGGGTGGGGCTACACCTTC. It translates to CASSPRTGWGYTF.

This clone came up once. The chain is built from TRBV18 and TRBJ1-1; tentative D call: TRBD1 (6 bases). CDR3 size: 16 residues. Trimming removed 0 bases at V and 6 bases at J, with 17 bases between. Germline CDR1 reads KGHSH; CDR2 reads LQKENI. The chain's CDR3 is CASSPPGAIVWAEAFF. The DNA for the CDR3 is TGTGCCAGCTCACCACCGGGGGCGATAGTATGGGCTGAAGCTTTCTTT.

The CDR3 sequence is CASSLEGQGSYEQYF. The CDR3 bases are TGTGCCAGCAGTTTAGAGGGACAGGGGTCCTACGAGCAGTACTTC. V usage is TRBV28 and J usage is TRBJ2-7, with TRBD1 matching 10 bases. Trimming at V came to 2 bases and at J to 1 base, leaving 2 bases not matched to a gene. The germline V gene has CDR1 MDHEN and CDR2 SYDVKM. The CDR3 extends over 15 amino acids.

The CDR3 nucleotides are TGTGCCAGCAGCACGGACAAGAGCACAGATACGCAGTATTTT. This translates into CASSTDKSTDTQYF. The chain joins TRBV7-9 to TRBJ2-3; D is possibly TRBD1 (5 bases). V lost 5 bases and J lost 0, with 9 bases in between. The CDR3 totals 14 residues. CDR1 and CDR2 from the germline V gene are SEHNR and FQNEAQ (reference sequence).

This clone was seen once. The V gene is TRBV9, the J gene TRBJ1-2; D unclear. The CDR3 has 15 residues. The germline V and J ends were trimmed by 1 base and 0 bases, with 10 bases remaining between them. Germline V gene data show CDR1 as SGDLS and CDR2 as YYNGEE. The CDR3 here is CASSVMAGANYGYTF. CDR3 DNA: TGTGCCAGCAGCGTAATGGCGGGAGCTAACTATGGCTACACCTTC.